Sequencing of this T cell receptor beta chain was carried out in a study of blood T cells in healthy people across ages. Together with a sample-barcoded 5' primer, a J-beta primer mix was included in a second PCR lasting about 6 to 11 cycles. MiXCR, run by TCRdb on the 5' RACE reads, gives a single entry per CDR3 protein. The sample lists about 670,000 distinct CDR3 sequences, around 41% seen once, with 25% to 35% in the top ten. This clonotype has more than one count but fewer than ten. CDR1 SGHTA and CDR2 FQGTGA come from the germline V gene. Trimming took off 4 bases at V and 5 bases at J, with 15 bases between the two ends. The CDR3 has 15 residues.

The chain recombines TRBV7-3 with TRBJ2-1; no clear D. The sample consisted of blood. The TCR originated in a man aged 80 or over in good health. CDR3 sequence (DNA): TGTGCCAGCAGCTCCGCGCCGGGCCTTAACAATGAGCAGTTCTTC. This codes for CASSSAPGLNNEQFF. Full variable domain (remainder filled in from reference TRBV7-3 and TRBJ2-1): GAGVSQTPSNKVTEKGKYVELRCDPISGHTALYWYRQSLGQGPEFLIYFQGTGAADDSGLPNDRFFAVRPEGSVSTLKIQRTERGDSAVYLCASSSAPGLNNEQFFGPGTRLTVL.